This paragraph covers one TCR beta chain sequence. Its antigen remains unidentified. No clone much larger than this one lies a single base away; base qualities are absent. CDR1 and CDR2, looked up from the germline V gene, are SGHRS and YFSETQ. The CDR3 holds 17 amino acids from the cysteine to the phenylalanine. The CDR3 DNA has 51 bases and is translated from base 1. The junction shows trimming of 4 bases on V and 0 bases on J, and the gene matches do not reach 11 bases of it. This specimen comes from a study of cytomegalovirus exposure and HLA in healthy donors (dated by TCRdb to 2016 to 2017). Notes on the research overall: An earlier analysis of some 600 of the donors reported over 250 Gb of sequence data and some 110 million unique TCR beta sequences obtained from approximately 180 million T cells. An early release that covered about 600 HLA-typed donors contained around 300 gigabases of sequencing data and around 85 million unique TCR sequences. Among the roughly 410 genotyped donors, 81% belonged to the genetic ancestry cluster associated with self-reported Caucasian donors. The study was designed to test whether signatures of past pathogen exposure could be identified by cataloging public T cell receptors. The study profiled the T cell repertoires of some 610 subjects by immunosequencing and related them to cytomegalovirus serostatus. Besides the first cohort of 550 to 750 subjects, a separate validation cohort made up of over 95 different subjects was used. The study combined high-throughput TCR immunosequencing, statistical association of individual TCRs with disease status, and machine learning to predict cytomegalovirus infection status. To study patterns of TCR occurrence, a later analysis re-analyzed previously published TCR beta repertoires from under 750 donors and added high-resolution HLA genotyping. The later analysis used no new phenotypic data to find candidate immune exposures, relying instead on TCR beta sequences and their occurrence across donors. In an earlier analysis of a few hundred of the donors, high-throughput TCR beta sequencing was used to judge whether each TCR beta V gene segment behaved as functional or pseudogenic. Alongside the repertoire data, information on donor age, sex, ethnicity and CMV serostatus was compiled. A later genetic analysis used genome-wide SNP genotypes for about 60% of the 666 donors, treating that subset as a discovery cohort. All discovery cohort repertoires had been generated on a single sequencing platform. Both class I and class II loci were covered by HLA typing, at four-digit resolution. Typing coverage differed by locus: A, B, C, DRB1 and DQB1 were typed in about 620-640 donors, DQA1 in approximately 520, DPA1 in 600 to 610, and DPB1 in approximately 450. Roughly five DR-DQ haplotypes were treated as single units for association and clustering because of strong linkage in the cohort. Among around 400 genotyped donors of the cohort, an average of around 240,000 unique TCR beta nucleotide sequences was sequenced per donor, of which about 18% were non-productive. The paper's findings and limits, for the study overall: Correlated functional status among segregating V segments might be attributable to linkage disequilibrium, but an unknown experimental factor could not be ruled out. Across donors, most TCR sequences were observed very rarely, whereas some public TCRs were present in many individuals. The only immune exposure information available for the cohort was CMV serostatus. In a later analysis, most CMV-associated TCR beta chains were found to appear HLA-restricted, with HLA associations seemingly driven largely by CMV exposure. A further reported finding was that TCR beta sequences accurately predicted the HLA-A and HLA-B alleles for most subjects in the first cohort. The sequencing pipeline was judged likely to have produced a cluster of highly shared sequence variants as a technical artifact. The authors suggested that the approach could potentially be generalized to other disease states and immunological phenotypes. The classifier was reported to diagnose cytomegalovirus status with high specificity and sensitivity in both the original and validation cohorts. Because counts were too low, roughly 16 rarely observed V segments, including chromosome 9 orphons, were left out of the earlier analysis of approximately 580 of the donors. In a later genetic analysis, a missense DCLRE1C variant was associated with V-gene and J-gene trimming of TCR beta chains, and the association was replicated in an independent cohort. In a later analysis, several top co-occurrence clusters were reported to appear linked to parvovirus B19, influenza, CMV and Epstein-Barr virus. The study listed 150 to 200 TCR beta chains as associated with cytomegalovirus. A later genetic analysis reported fewer N-insertions in productive TCRs among donors in an Asian-associated ancestry cluster than the roughly 700-donor mean. HLA typing was unavailable for some donors at each locus, so association tests used only the typed subset. In a later analysis, around 15,000 TCR beta sequences were associated with specific HLA alleles at a false discovery rate of 0.05. Sequencing depth was assumed to be roughly uniform across donors in the presence/absence analyses, though that assumption may not hold. Three of the identified cytomegalovirus-associated TCR beta chains were confirmed in vitro to be specific for cytomegalovirus antigens. Only TCR beta chains were sequenced in this cohort, and the absence of alpha or paired-chain data limited detectable features. According to a later analysis, TCR association rates differed among HLA loci, with DRB1 alleles showing the most associated TCRs and HLA-C alleles showing the fewest. When HLA alleles, especially DR and DQ, strongly co-occurred, TCR associations were difficult to assign to individual alleles. An earlier analysis of 450 to 750 of the donors showed that most TCR beta V segments appeared in productive rearrangements either about 87% or about 30% of the time, which broadly matched IMGT annotations. Some IMGT-functional V segments, including TRBV6-2 and TRBV6-3, could not be told apart with the 87-base-pair reads, so those segments were excluded. In a later analysis, HLA-associated TCR beta chains were found to be more clonally expanded and to have lower generation probabilities than equally common non-associated chains.

In total, 666 healthy bone marrow donors made up the cohort. At the time of sampling, every cohort member was nominally healthy, though immune exposures that went unrecorded were likely present. The donor tested CMV seronegative and was one of the 352 seronegative cohort members. Each donor provided a peripheral blood sample, and peripheral blood mononuclear cells were used for TCR beta sequencing. Genomic DNA was extracted from the blood cell samples with the Qiagen DNeasy Blood Extraction Kit. The method was the immunoSEQ multiplex PCR assay. For the multiplex PCR, a mixture combining 60 forward primers for TCR Vbeta segments and 13 reverse primers for TCR Jbeta segments was used. Amplification of the CDR3 region of rearranged TCR beta genes was performed with a multiplex PCR assay on genomic DNA. Amplified TCR beta libraries were sequenced as 87-base-pair reads on the Illumina HiSeq System. The paper's processing steps were these. A later analysis tallied roughly 76 million unique TCR beta chains across the 666 repertoires, and some 10 million of those chains were shared by two or more donors. Raw reads were error-corrected and collapsed into unique sequences with a nearest-neighbor algorithm that merged closely related sequences to remove PCR and sequencing errors. CDR3 sequences were aligned to IMGT reference sequences to assign V, D and J gene segments. Each retained sequence needed at least a six-nucleotide match to both a V gene segment and a J gene segment. A rearrangement counted as productive if the CDR3 had no stop codons and remained in frame with V and J, and every other rearrangement counted as non-productive. CDR3 was defined according to IMGT convention as the region running from the second conserved V-encoded cysteine to the conserved J-encoded phenylalanine. The earlier analysis of 587 of the donors excluded sequences that lacked an unambiguous match to a single V gene segment. In an earlier analysis of 587 of the donors, V segments were called functional above 56.7% productive rearrangements and were called segregating when the between-donor standard deviation exceeded 5%. A statistical classification framework was built to diagnose cytomegalovirus status from the catalog of TCR beta chain sequences. In a later analysis, V and J genes were assigned by comparing TCR nucleotide sequences against IMGT/GENE-DB human TR gene sequences. The TCRdist pipeline was used in a later analysis to assign CDR3 sequences and most-parsimonious VDJ recombination scenarios. In a later analysis, each TCR beta chain was defined by its CDR3 amino acid sequence together with its V-gene family, and reads lacking a unique V-gene family were excluded. A later analysis removed 550 to 650 highly shared, low-generation-probability nucleotide sequences to deal with suspected cross-contamination and a sequencing artifact. For each public chain, a later analysis derived a clonal expansion index from normalized ranks of inferred template counts within each repertoire. Generation probabilities in a later analysis came from a VDJ recombination model fitted to out-of-frame rearrangements, and those results were checked against IGoR. In a later analysis, hypergeometric tests were used to score TCR-TCR, TCR-HLA and TCR-CMV co-occurrence, with a repertoire-size bias correction applied to TCR pairs. To estimate false discovery rates, a later analysis permuted the HLA or CMV assignments 20 times. A later analysis grouped co-occurring TCRs with DBSCAN, adding TCRdist sequence similarity when clustering within HLA-allele-positive subsets. For co-occurrence clustering, repertoires with fewer than 30,000 or more than 120,000 public chains were excluded, along with four or five repertoires with anomalous nucleotide sharing. TCRdb carries this immuneACCESS record with in-frame sequences only. Its versions omit some clonotypes, under half of them owing to an unresolved V gene in the studies checked, with the rest unexplained. D and trimming come from the DNA, and the V and J calls and clone size come from that table. Counted in this sample were approximately 160,000 clones; approximately 80% of them appeared once. The ten largest clones capture 0.7% to 0.8% of the sample.

Rearrangement joined TRBV5-1 to TRBJ1-1, with TRBD1 matching 8 junction bases. Material: PBMCs. The source is a female donor in good health and CMV-seronegative. The CDR3 region has the sequence CASSLQTGGSMNTEAFF. The sequenced DNA: TGCGCCAGCAGCCTACAAACAGGGGGGTCTATGAACACTGAAGCTTTCTTT.